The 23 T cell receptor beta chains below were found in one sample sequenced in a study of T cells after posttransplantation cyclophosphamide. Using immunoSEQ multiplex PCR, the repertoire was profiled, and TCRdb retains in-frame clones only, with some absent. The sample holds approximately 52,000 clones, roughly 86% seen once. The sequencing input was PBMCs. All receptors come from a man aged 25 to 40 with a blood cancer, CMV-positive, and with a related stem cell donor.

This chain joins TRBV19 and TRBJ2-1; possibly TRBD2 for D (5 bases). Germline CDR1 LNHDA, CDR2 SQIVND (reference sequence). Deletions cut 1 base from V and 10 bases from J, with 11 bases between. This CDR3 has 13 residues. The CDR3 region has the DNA TGTGCCAGTAGTATAGGACGACTAACGGAGCAGTTCTTC. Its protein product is CASSIGRLTEQFF.

DNA of the CDR3: TGTGCCAGCTCGGGACTAGCGGGAACGTATGAGCAGTTCTTC. This codes for CASSGLAGTYEQFF. The chain recombines TRBV18 with TRBJ2-1; 13 nucleotides agree with TRBD2. The CDR3 runs 14 residues. The ends lost 6 bases at V and 8 bases at J; junction bases unmatched: 4. Germline assignment: CDR1 KGHSH and CDR2 LQKENI.

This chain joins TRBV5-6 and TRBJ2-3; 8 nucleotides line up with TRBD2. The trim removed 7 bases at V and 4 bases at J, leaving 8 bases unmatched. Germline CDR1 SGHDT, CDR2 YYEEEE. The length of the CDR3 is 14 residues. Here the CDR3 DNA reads TGTGCCAGCCGCACCCGGGGGGGGGCAGATACGCAGTATTTT. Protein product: CASRTRGGADTQYF.

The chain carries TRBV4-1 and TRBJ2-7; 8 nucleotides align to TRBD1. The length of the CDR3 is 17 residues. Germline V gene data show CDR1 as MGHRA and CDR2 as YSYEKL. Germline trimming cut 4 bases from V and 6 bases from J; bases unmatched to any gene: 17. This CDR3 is CASSPPSGGAGGGEQYF. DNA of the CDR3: TGCGCCAGCAGCCCGCCTTCAGGGGGCGCAGGAGGTGGCGAGCAGTACTTC.

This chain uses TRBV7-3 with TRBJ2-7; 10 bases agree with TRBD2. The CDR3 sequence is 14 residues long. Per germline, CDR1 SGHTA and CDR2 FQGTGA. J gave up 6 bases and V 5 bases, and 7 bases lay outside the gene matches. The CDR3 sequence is CASSPSGRVGEQYF. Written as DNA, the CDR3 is TGTGCCAGCAGCCCTAGCGGGAGAGTCGGCGAGCAGTACTTC.

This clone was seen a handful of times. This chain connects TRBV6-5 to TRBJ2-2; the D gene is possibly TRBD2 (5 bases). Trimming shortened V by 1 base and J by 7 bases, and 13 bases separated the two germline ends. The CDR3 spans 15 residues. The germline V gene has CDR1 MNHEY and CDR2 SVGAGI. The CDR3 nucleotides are TGTGCCAGCAGTTACTTAACGCTGGGAGTCGGGGAGCTGTTTTTT. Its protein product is CASSYLTLGVGELFF.

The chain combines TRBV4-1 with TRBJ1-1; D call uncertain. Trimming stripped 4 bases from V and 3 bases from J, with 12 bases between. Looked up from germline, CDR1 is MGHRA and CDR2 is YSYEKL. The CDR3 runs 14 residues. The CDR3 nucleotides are TGCGCCAGCAGCCCGCAGGTGGGCGACACTGAAGCTTTCTTT. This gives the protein CASSPQVGDTEAFF.

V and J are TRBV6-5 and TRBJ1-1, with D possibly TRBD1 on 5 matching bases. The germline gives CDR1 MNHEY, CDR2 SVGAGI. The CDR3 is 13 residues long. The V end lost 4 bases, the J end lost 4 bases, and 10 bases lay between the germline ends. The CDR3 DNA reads TGTGCCAGCAGTTCCCCGGGGGGCACTGAAGCTTTCTTT. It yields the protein CASSSPGGTEAFF.

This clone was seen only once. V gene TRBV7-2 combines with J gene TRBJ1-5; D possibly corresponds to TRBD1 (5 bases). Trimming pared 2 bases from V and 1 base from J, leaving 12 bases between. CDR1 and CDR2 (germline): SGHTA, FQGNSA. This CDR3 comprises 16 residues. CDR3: CASSLQGGGSNQPQHF. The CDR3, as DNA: TGTGCCAGCAGCTTACAGGGCGGAGGGAGCAATCAGCCCCAGCATTTT.

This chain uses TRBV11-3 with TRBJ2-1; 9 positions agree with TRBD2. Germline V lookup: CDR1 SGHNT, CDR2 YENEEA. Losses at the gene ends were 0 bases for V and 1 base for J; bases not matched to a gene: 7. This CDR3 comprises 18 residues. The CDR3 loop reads CASSLDHSGSRSYNEQFF. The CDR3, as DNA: TGTGCCAGCAGCTTAGACCATAGCGGGAGTAGGTCCTACAATGAGCAGTTCTTC.

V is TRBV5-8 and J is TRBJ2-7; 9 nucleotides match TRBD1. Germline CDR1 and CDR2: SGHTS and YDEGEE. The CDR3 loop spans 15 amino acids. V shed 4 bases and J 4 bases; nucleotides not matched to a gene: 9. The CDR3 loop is CASSVQGAEGYEQYF. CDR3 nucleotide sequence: TGTGCCAGCAGCGTACAGGGGGCAGAGGGGTACGAGCAGTACTTC.

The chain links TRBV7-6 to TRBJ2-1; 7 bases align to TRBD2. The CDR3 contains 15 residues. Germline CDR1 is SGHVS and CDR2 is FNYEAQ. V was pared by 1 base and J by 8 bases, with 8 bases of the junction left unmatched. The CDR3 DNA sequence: TGTGCCAGCAGCTTAGTAGGCGGGAGCCTCCATGAGCAGTTCTTC. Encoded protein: CASSLVGGSLHEQFF. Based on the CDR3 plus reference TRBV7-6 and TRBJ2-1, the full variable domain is GAGVSQSPRYKVTKRGQDVALRCDPISGHVSLYWYRQALGQGPEFLTYFNYEAQQDKSGLPNDRFSAERPEGSISTLTIQRTEQRDSAMYRCASSLVGGSLHEQFFGPGTRLTVL.

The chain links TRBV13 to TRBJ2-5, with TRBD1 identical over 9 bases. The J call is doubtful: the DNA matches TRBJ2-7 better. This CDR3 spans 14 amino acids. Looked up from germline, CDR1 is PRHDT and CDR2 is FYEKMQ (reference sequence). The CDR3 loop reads CASTLRDRDYEQYF. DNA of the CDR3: TGTGCCAGCACCCTAAGGGACAGGGACTACGAGCAGTACTTC.

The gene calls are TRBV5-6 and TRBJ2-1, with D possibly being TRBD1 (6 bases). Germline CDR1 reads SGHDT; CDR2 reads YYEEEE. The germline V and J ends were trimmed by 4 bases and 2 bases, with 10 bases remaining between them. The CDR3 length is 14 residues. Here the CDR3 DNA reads TGTGCCAGCAGCCGGACAGATCCCTACAATGAGCAGTTCTTC. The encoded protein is CASSRTDPYNEQFF.

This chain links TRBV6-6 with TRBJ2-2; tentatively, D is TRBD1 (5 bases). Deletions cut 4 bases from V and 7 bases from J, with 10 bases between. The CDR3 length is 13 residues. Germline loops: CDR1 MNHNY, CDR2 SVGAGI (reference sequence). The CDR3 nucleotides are TGTGCCAGCAGTTCAGGGTGGGGCGGGGAGCTGTTTTTT. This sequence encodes CASSSGWGGELFF.

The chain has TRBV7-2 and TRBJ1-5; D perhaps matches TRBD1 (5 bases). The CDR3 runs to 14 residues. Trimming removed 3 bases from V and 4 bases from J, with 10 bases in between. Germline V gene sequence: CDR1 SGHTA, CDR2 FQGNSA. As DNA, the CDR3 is TGTGCCAGCAGCTTTGCAGGGATAAATCAGCCCCAGCATTTT. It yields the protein CASSFAGINQPQHF.

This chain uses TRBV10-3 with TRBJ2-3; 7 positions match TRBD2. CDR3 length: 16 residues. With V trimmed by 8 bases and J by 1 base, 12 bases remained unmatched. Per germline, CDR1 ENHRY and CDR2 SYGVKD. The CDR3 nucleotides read TGTGCCATCCGAACGGGGACTACACCCGGCACAGATACGCAGTATTTT. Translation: CAIRTGTTPGTDTQYF.

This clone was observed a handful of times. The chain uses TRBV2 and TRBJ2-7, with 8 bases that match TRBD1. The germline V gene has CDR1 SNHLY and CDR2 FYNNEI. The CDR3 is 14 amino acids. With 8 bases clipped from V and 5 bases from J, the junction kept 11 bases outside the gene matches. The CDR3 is CASGDTGGKDEQYF. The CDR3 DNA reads TGTGCCAGCGGGGATACAGGGGGTAAAGACGAGCAGTACTTC.

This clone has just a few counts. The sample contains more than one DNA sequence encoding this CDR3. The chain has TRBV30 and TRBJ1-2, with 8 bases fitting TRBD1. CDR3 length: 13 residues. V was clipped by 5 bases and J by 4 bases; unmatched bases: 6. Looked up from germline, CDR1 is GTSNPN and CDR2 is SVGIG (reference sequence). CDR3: CAWSRDRPYGYTF. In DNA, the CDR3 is TGTGCCTGGTCCCGGGACAGGCCCTATGGCTACACCTTC. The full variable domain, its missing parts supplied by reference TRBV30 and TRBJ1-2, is SQTIHQWPATLVQPVGSPLSLECTVEGTSNPNLYWYRQAAGRGLQLLFYSVGIGQISSEVPQNLSASRPQDRQFILSSKKLLLSDSGFYLCAWSRDRPYGYTFGSGTRLTVV.

CDR3 coding DNA: TGTGCCAGTAGTATAGTTGGGGACAGGGTTAAAAACATTCAGTACTTC. It translates to CASSIVGDRVKNIQYF. The chain recombines TRBV19 with TRBJ2-4, with 9 bases identical to TRBD1. This CDR3 has 16 amino acids. The germline V gene has CDR1 LNHDA and CDR2 SQIVND (reference sequence). V dropped 1 base and J dropped 4; count of bases not matched to a gene: 5.

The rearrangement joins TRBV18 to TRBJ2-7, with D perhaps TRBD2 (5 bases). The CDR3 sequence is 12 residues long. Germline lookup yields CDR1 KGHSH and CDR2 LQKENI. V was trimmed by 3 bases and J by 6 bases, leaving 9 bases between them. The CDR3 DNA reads TGTGCCAGCTCACCTTCCGAGGGCGAGCAGTACTTC. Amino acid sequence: CASSPSEGEQYF.

CDR3 sequence: CASVQYRETQYF. The CDR3 DNA reads as TGTGCCAGCGTACAGTATCGGGAGACCCAGTACTTC. The V gene is TRBV7-2, the J gene TRBJ2-5, with D unclear. CDR1 SGHTA and CDR2 FQGNSA come from the germline V gene. Trimming left V 8 bases short and J 5 bases short, with 12 bases between. The CDR3 runs to 12 residues.

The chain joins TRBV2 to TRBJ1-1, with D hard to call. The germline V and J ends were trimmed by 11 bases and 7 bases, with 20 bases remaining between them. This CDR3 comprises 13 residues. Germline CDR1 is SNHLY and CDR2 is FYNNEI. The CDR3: CAGVLPGSDEAFF. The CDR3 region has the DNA TGTGCCGGCGTCCTCCCAGGTTCGGATGAAGCTTTCTTT. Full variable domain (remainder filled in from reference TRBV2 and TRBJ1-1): EPEVTQTPSHQVTQMGQEVILRCVPISNHLYFYWYRQILGQKVEFLVSFYNNEISEKSEIFDDQFSVERPDGSNFTLKIRSTKLEDSAMYFCAGVLPGSDEAFFGQGTRLTVV.